Below, 24 T cell receptor beta chains from the same sample are listed, as sequenced in a study of blood T cells in healthy people across ages. A second PCR, run for about 6 to 11 cycles, used a sample-barcoded 5' primer plus a J-beta primer mix. TCRdb re-derived calls from the 5' RACE reads in MiXCR, one entry per CDR3 protein. The sample has hundreds of thousands of distinct CDR3 sequences; roughly 31% are singletons. Sequenced: blood. Source of these receptors: a woman older than 75 in good health.

This clonotype showed up many times. V is TRBV20-1 and J is TRBJ2-7; 7 bases align to TRBD2. The CDR3 contains 14 residues. V lost 4 bases, J lost 0 bases, and 6 bases stayed unmatched. In germline, CDR1 is DFQATT, CDR2 SNEGSKA (reference sequence). The CDR3, as DNA: TGCAGTGCTACCCGCCTAGCGGTCTCCTACGAGCAGTACTTC. This codes for CSATRLAVSYEQYF.

This clonotype was seen ten or more times. The CDR3 sequence is CSARGGNQPQHF. CDR3 nucleotides: TGCAGTGCCAGGGGCGGGAATCAGCCCCAGCATTTT. The chain carries TRBV20-1 and TRBJ1-5, with D tentatively TRBD1 (6 bases). This CDR3 has 12 residues. Germline CDR1 reads DFQATT; CDR2 reads SNEGSKA (reference sequence). V was clipped by 6 bases and J by 4 bases, with 10 bases between them.

This clonotype was seen repeatedly, ten times or more. The gene calls are TRBV6-5 and TRBJ1-2; the D gene is possibly TRBD1 (5 bases). Deletions cut 6 bases from V and 4 bases from J, with 18 bases between. Germline assignment: CDR1 MNHEY and CDR2 SVGAGI. This CDR3 spans 15 amino acids. CDR3 loop: CASSPVSGDVYGYTF. The CDR3 coding sequence is TGTGCCAGCAGCCCCGTGAGTGGGGACGTCTATGGCTACACCTTC.

This clonotype was found many times. The V and J genes are TRBV5-1 and TRBJ1-1; no clear D gene. Trimming removed 1 base from V and 1 base from J, with 5 bases in between. This CDR3 contains 13 residues. Germline CDR1 SGHRS, CDR2 YFSETQ. The CDR3 DNA reads as TGCGCCAGCAGCTTGTGGACGAACACTGAAGCTTTCTTT. Translated: CASSLWTNTEAFF.

This clonotype was observed a single time. The chain recombines TRBV6-2 or TRBV6-3 with TRBJ2-5; 10 bases agree with TRBD2. The CDR3 contains 16 residues. CDR1 and CDR2 (germline): MNHEY, SVGEGT. V trimming: 6 bases; J trimming: 11 bases; junction bases outside the gene matches: 18. The CDR3 sequence is CASRPRASGRSNEQYF. CDR3 DNA: TGTGCCAGCAGACCCCGGGCTAGCGGGAGAAGCAATGAGCAGTACTTC.

The rearrangement uses TRBV6-5 and TRBJ2-5; D possibly corresponds to TRBD2 (6 bases). This CDR3 comprises 15 residues. The V gene's germline CDR1 is MNHEY and CDR2 SVGAGI. V was shortened by 1 base and J by 11 bases, with 20 bases between the two germline ends. As DNA, the CDR3 is TGTGCCAGCAGTTACTTTGGAGGGCACGCGGGTGAGCAGTACTTC. Translation gives CASSYFGGHAGEQYF.

This clonotype was detected ten times or more. V and J are TRBV7-2 and TRBJ2-7; TRBD2 matches 11 bases. After removal of 5 bases from V and 3 bases from J, the junction contained 6 bases not matched to a gene. Germline lookup yields CDR1 SGHTA and CDR2 FQGNSA. The CDR3 contains 15 residues. CDR3 coding DNA: TGTGCCAGCAGCACACTAGCGGGGGTACTCTACGAGCAGTACTTC. Its protein product is CASSTLAGVLYEQYF. The variable domain in full, with the rest retrieved from reference TRBV7-2 and TRBJ2-7, is GAGVSQSPSNKVTEKGKDVELRCDPISGHTALYWYRQSLGQGLEFLIYFQGNSAPDKSGLPSDRFSAERTGGSVSTLTIQRTQQEDSAVYLCASSTLAGVLYEQYFGPGTRLTVT.

This clonotype has at least ten counts. The chain employs TRBV27 and TRBJ2-7, with TRBD1 matching over 9 bases. The germline CDR1 and CDR2 sequences are MNHEY and SMNVEV (reference sequence). This CDR3 region has 15 residues. The trim removed 1 base at V and 5 bases at J, leaving 6 bases unmatched. The chain's CDR3 is CASSLWGTGSDEQYF. DNA for the CDR3: TGTGCCAGCAGTTTATGGGGGACAGGGAGCGACGAGCAGTACTTC.

V usage is TRBV3-1 and J usage is TRBJ2-1; 8 bases agree with TRBD2. The CDR3 runs to 16 residues. CDR1 is LGHDT, CDR2 YNNKEL, per germline (reference sequence). Trimming at V came to 0 bases and at J to 8 bases, leaving 9 bases not matched to a gene. The CDR3 here is CASSQDYGRAGDEQFF. DNA for the CDR3: TGTGCCAGCAGCCAAGACTACGGGAGGGCCGGGGATGAGCAGTTCTTC.

This clonotype has a handful of counts. A read error may explain this, as a much larger clone is one base away. The chain joins TRBV12-3 or TRBV12-4 to TRBJ2-1; the D is unclear. V was clipped by 6 bases and J by 10 bases, with 16 bases between them. This CDR3 spans 13 amino acids. The DNA for the CDR3 is TGTGCCAGCAGGTCGGACGGATTCGGGGAGCAGTTCTTC. Translating it yields CASRSDGFGEQFF.

This clonotype was picked up many times. This chain uses TRBV7-3 with TRBJ2-3; maybe TRBD2 (6 bases). The CDR3 consists of 15 residues. Germline values: CDR1 SGHTA, CDR2 FQGTGA. Trimming stripped 1 base from V and 4 bases from J, with 12 bases between. The CDR3: CASSLSGGVADTQYF. CDR3 DNA: TGTGCCAGCAGCTTAAGCGGCGGGGTGGCAGATACGCAGTATTTT.

J is TRBJ2-2 and V is TRBV20-1; 14 positions match TRBD2. The germline gives CDR1 DFQATT, CDR2 SNEGSKA (reference sequence). There are 14 residues in the CDR3. V trimming: 5 bases; J trimming: 6 bases; junction bases outside the gene matches: 2. CDR3 residues: CSARTSGGPGELFF. CDR3 nucleotide sequence: TGCAGTGCTCGGACTAGCGGGGGGCCCGGGGAGCTGTTTTTT.

The chain combines TRBV5-1 with TRBJ1-2, with D hard to call. Per the germline V gene, CDR1 is SGHRS and CDR2 is YFSETQ. V dropped 7 bases and J dropped 8 bases, with 21 bases sitting between them. This CDR3 spans 14 amino acids. This chain's CDR3 is CASGVDALWGGYTF. CDR3 bases: TGCGCCAGCGGCGTCGATGCCTTGTGGGGAGGCTACACCTTC.

This clonotype was seen repeatedly, ten times or more. The chain is built from TRBV7-8 and TRBJ2-7; possibly TRBD1 or TRBD2 for D (5 bases each). V was pared by 2 bases and J by 0 bases, with 17 bases between. The CDR3 runs to 17 residues. Germline-derived CDR1 and CDR2 are SGHVS and FQNEAQ. In nucleotides, the CDR3 is TGTGCCAGCAGCTTATATCCCTTTGAGGGGAGCTCCTACGAGCAGTACTTC. This gives the protein CASSLYPFEGSSYEQYF.

A remark on this clonotype: An end of the junction differs from the germline gene, which may be a read error. The rearrangement joins TRBV6-2 or TRBV6-3 to TRBJ1-1, with no clear D. Germline V gene lookup returns CDR1 MNHEY and CDR2 SVGEGT. This CDR3 has 14 amino acids. The chain's CDR3 is CASSYNGMNTKAFF. DNA for the CDR3: TGTGCCAGCAGTTACAACGGAATGAACACTAAAGCTTTCTTT.

This clonotype was seen ten or more times. This chain uses TRBV15 with TRBJ2-3; 12 bases are a match to TRBD2. After removal of 0 bases from V and 4 bases from J, the junction contained 11 bases not matched to a gene. This CDR3 has 19 amino acids. Germline CDR1 LNHNV, CDR2 YYDKDF (reference sequence). The CDR3 here is CATSRDLRSSGGGADTQYF. As DNA, the CDR3 is TGTGCCACCAGCAGAGATCTGCGGTCTAGCGGGGGGGGCGCAGATACGCAGTATTTT. The whole variable domain, filled in from reference TRBV15 and TRBJ2-3, reads DAMVIQNPRYQVTQFGKPVTLSCSQTLNHNVMYWYQQKSSQAPKLLFHYYDKDFNNEADTPDNFQSRRPNTSFCFLDIRSPGLGDTAMYLCATSRDLRSSGGGADTQYFGPGTRLTVL.

The chain recombines TRBV5-1 with TRBJ1-2; TRBD1 matches at 9 bases. V shed 2 bases and J 2 bases; nucleotides not matched to a gene: 10. CDR1 and CDR2 from the germline V gene are SGHRS and YFSETQ. CDR3 length: 17 residues. The CDR3 DNA reads TGCGCCAGCAGCTTCCTCGGACAGGGGTCAACAAACTATGGCTACACCTTC. Its protein is CASSFLGQGSTNYGYTF.

The CDR3 loop reads CASMETANTGELFF. CDR3 nucleotides: TGTGCCAGCATGGAAACCGCGAACACCGGGGAGCTGTTTTTT. This chain uses TRBV2 with TRBJ2-2; D uncertain. The length of the CDR3 is 14 residues. Germline V CDR1 and CDR2: SNHLY, FYNNEI. V was clipped by 7 bases and J by 0 bases, with 9 bases between them.

The V call is TRBV7-2, the J call TRBJ2-5; TRBD2 aligns across 10 bases. This CDR3 spans 15 amino acids. Germline CDR1 reads SGHTA; CDR2 reads FQGNSA. The J segment lost 5 bases and the V segment lost 5 bases, leaving 8 bases of the junction unmatched. The CDR3 nucleotides are TGTGCCAGCAGCCTGCCCCTAGCGGGGGTTGAGACCCAGTACTTC. Translation gives CASSLPLAGVETQYF.

The chain couples TRBV27 to TRBJ1-3; D remains ambiguous. V lost 3 bases and J 4 bases, leaving 10 bases between the germline ends. CDR3 length: 14 amino acids. The V gene's germline CDR1 is MNHEY and CDR2 SMNVEV (reference sequence). This CDR3 is CASSFSLAGNTIYF. CDR3 DNA sequence: TGTGCCAGCAGTTTCTCCTTAGCGGGAAACACCATATATTTT.

The count of this clonotype is one. J is TRBJ2-1 and V is TRBV7-3; 11 bases match TRBD2. Germline CDR1 is SGHTA and CDR2 is FQGTGA. The CDR3 contains 15 residues. J was trimmed by 6 bases and V by 5 bases; bases with no gene match: 6. CDR3 loop: CASSPQLAGVNEQFF. The CDR3 coding sequence is TGTGCCAGCAGCCCCCAACTAGCGGGAGTCAATGAGCAGTTCTTC.

The chain recombines TRBV20-1 with TRBJ2-5; D assignment may be TRBD1 or TRBD2 (7 bases each). The CDR3 spans 15 residues. The V and J ends lost 0 bases and 4 bases respectively, with 15 bases between them. Germline lookup yields CDR1 DFQATT and CDR2 SNEGSKA (reference sequence). The CDR3 region has the DNA TGCAGTGCTAGAGACGCAACAGGGGAGGGAGAGACCCAGTACTTC. This translates into CSARDATGEGETQYF.

The chain recombines TRBV28 with TRBJ1-4; D uncertain. Germline V gene data show CDR1 as MDHEN and CDR2 as SYDVKM. The CDR3 has 16 residues. The V end lost 3 bases, the J end lost 2 bases, and 13 bases lay between the germline ends. CDR3 residues: CASSFSLGSTNEKLFF. The CDR3 nucleotides read TGTGCCAGCAGTTTTTCCCTGGGTTCGACTAATGAAAAACTGTTTTTT. Supplemented by reference TRBV28 and TRBJ1-4, the full variable domain reads DVKVTQSSRYLVKRTGEKVFLECVQDMDHENMFWYRQDPGLGLRLIYFSYDVKMKEKGDIPEGYSVSREKKERFSLILESASTNQTSMYLCASSFSLGSTNEKLFFGSGTQLSVL.

This clonotype occurred a few times. The rearrangement joins TRBV20-1 to TRBJ1-2; TRBD1 might be the D (5 bases). The CDR3 runs 14 residues. V was cut by 0 bases and J by 4 bases, with 12 bases left in between. CDR1 is DFQATT and CDR2 is SNEGSKA in the germline V gene (reference sequence). The CDR3 region is CSARDPGTGYGYTF. The CDR3 coding sequence is TGCAGTGCTAGAGATCCCGGGACGGGCTATGGCTACACCTTC.